Each of the 21 T cell receptor beta chains below was sequenced from the same sample in a study of blood T cell repertoires in COVID-19. Using immunoSEQ multiplex PCR, the repertoire was profiled, and TCRdb retains in-frame clones only, with some absent. The repertoire has 50,000 to 65,000 clones, about four fifths of them found once; the top ten carry approximately 5.3%. The sample taken for sequencing was peripheral blood. These receptors were collected from a woman aged 55-70 years with acute or convalescent COVID-19.

The V and J genes are TRBV9 and TRBJ2-5; D remains unclear. In germline, CDR1 is SGDLS, CDR2 YYNGEE. V lost 0 bases to trimming and J lost 6 bases, with 9 bases between them. There are 13 residues in the CDR3. CDR3 coding DNA: TGTGCCAGCAGCGTAGAAGCATCTCAGACCCAGTACTTC. Its protein is CASSVEASQTQYF.

This clone occurred once. The chain links TRBV19 to TRBJ2-1, with 7 bases that match TRBD1. The J segment lost 5 bases and the V segment lost 4 bases, leaving 8 bases of the junction unmatched. This CDR3 is 15 amino acids long. Germline assignment: CDR1 LNHDA and CDR2 SQIVND (reference sequence). The DNA of the CDR3 is TGTGCCAGTAGTAAAACAGGGGAAAATAACAATGAGCAGTTCTTC. The encoded protein is CASSKTGENNNEQFF.

This chain uses TRBV6-6 with TRBJ1-5, with unresolved D. Germline CDR1 reads MNHNY; CDR2 reads SVGAGI (reference sequence). The V end lost 2 bases, the J end lost 2 bases, and 7 bases lay between the germline ends. This CDR3 has 14 residues. Here the CDR3 reads CASSYLQGNQPQHF. The CDR3 DNA reads TGTGCCAGCAGTTACCTCCAGGGCAATCAGCCCCAGCATTTT.

The rearrangement joins TRBV2 to TRBJ1-2; TRBD1 matches 7 bases. CDR1 is SNHLY and CDR2 is FYNNEI in the germline V gene. V shed 2 bases, J shed 4 bases, and the junction held 10 bases outside the gene matches. The CDR3 is 16 amino acids. The CDR3, as DNA: TGTGCCAGCAGTGAATTTTTTTTACAGGGGACCTATGGCTACACCTTC. This encodes CASSEFFLQGTYGYTF.

Turning to this clone: In the same sample, other DNA sequences code for this CDR3. CDR3 bases: TGTGCCAGCAGTTACGATAGGGGTAATGAGCAGTTCTTC. It is translated as CASSYDRGNEQFF. This chain uses TRBV6-5 with TRBJ2-1, with a weak D call TRBD1 (5 bases). Germline CDR1 MNHEY, CDR2 SVGAGI. The CDR3 sequence is 13 residues long. V gave up 2 bases and J gave up 7 bases, with 9 bases separating them.

The V and J genes are TRBV25-1 and TRBJ2-5; no firm D call. Per the germline V gene, CDR1 is MGHDK and CDR2 is SYGVNS. V gave up 2 bases and J gave up 3 bases, with 4 bases separating them. The CDR3 is 12 amino acids. CDR3 in amino acids: CASSEREETQYF. For the CDR3, the DNA is TGTGCCAGCAGTGAAAGAGAAGAGACCCAGTACTTC.

The rearrangement links TRBV5-5 to TRBJ2-3; 8 bases fit TRBD2. The CDR3 runs 16 residues. V was pared by 4 bases and J by 1 base, with 8 bases of the junction left unmatched. The germline CDR1 and CDR2 sequences are SGHKS and YYEKEE (reference sequence). The CDR3 sequence is CASSAREAGGTDTQYF. The CDR3 DNA follows: TGTGCCAGCAGCGCTCGGGAAGCGGGGGGCACAGATACGCAGTATTTT.

V usage is TRBV10-1 and J usage is TRBJ2-3; 8 bases match TRBD2. Germline V lookup: CDR1 WNHNN, CDR2 SYGVQD (reference sequence). The CDR3 is 16 amino acids. J gave up 4 bases and V 0 bases, and 6 bases lay outside the gene matches. The CDR3 DNA follows: TGCGCCAGCAGTGAGTCAAGCGGGAGAAGTGCAGATACGCAGTATTTT. This gives the protein CASSESSGRSADTQYF.

Note on this clone: One end of the junction fails to match germline, which may point to a read error. The chain has TRBV6-2 or TRBV6-3 and TRBJ2-1, with 13 bases aligning to TRBD2. There are 15 residues in the CDR3. The germline V gene has CDR1 MNHEY and CDR2 SVGEGT. The CDR3 nucleotides read TGTGCCAGCAGTTTACTCAGCGGACTAGCGGGAGAGTGGATCTTC. Translating it yields CASSLLSGLAGEWIF.

The chain is built from TRBV7-9 and TRBJ1-2, with TRBD1 identical over 7 bases. V shed 4 bases and J 2 bases; nucleotides not matched to a gene: 1. Looked up from germline, CDR1 is SEHNR and CDR2 is FQNEAQ (reference sequence). The CDR3 spans 13 residues. The CDR3 DNA follows: TGTGCCAGCAGCTGGGACAGCAACTATGGCTACACCTTC. Its protein product is CASSWDSNYGYTF.

The rearrangement joins TRBV28 to TRBJ1-5; 9 nucleotides align to TRBD1. The V gene's germline CDR1 is MDHEN and CDR2 SYDVKM. The CDR3 spans 17 residues. The V segment lost 1 base and the J segment 0 bases; nucleotides outside the gene matches: 4. CDR3 in DNA: TGTGCCAGCAGTTTATACAGGGGGCTGAGTAGCAATCAGCCCCAGCATTTT. Translation: CASSLYRGLSSNQPQHF.

This chain uses TRBV28 with TRBJ1-1; 7 bases align to TRBD1. V lost 2 bases, J lost 7 bases, and 10 bases stayed unmatched. This CDR3 spans 15 amino acids. CDR1 MDHEN and CDR2 SYDVKM come from the germline V gene. The CDR3 DNA sequence: TGTGCCAGCAGTTTACGTGAAGGGACAGTTTTTGAAGCTTTCTTT. Translation gives CASSLREGTVFEAFF.

The CDR3 reads CASTSTVYNEQFF. CDR3 DNA: TGTGCCAGTACCTCTACGGTTTACAATGAGCAGTTCTTC. The chain employs TRBV19 and TRBJ2-1; D call uncertain. The CDR3 runs to 13 residues. Trimming removed 7 bases at V and 4 bases at J, with 11 bases between. The V gene's germline CDR1 is LNHDA and CDR2 SQIVND (reference sequence).

The rearrangement joins TRBV24-1 to TRBJ2-5; D is uncertain. This CDR3 comprises 14 residues. V lost 1 base to trimming and J lost 2 bases, with 7 bases between them. Per germline, CDR1 KGHDR and CDR2 SFDVKD. The CDR3 DNA reads TGTGCCACCAGTGATTTTGACATTCAAGAGACCCAGTACTTC. It encodes CATSDFDIQETQYF.

The chain links TRBV25-1 to TRBJ1-4; D unresolved. The CDR3 runs to 16 residues. V was pared by 4 bases and J by 2 bases, with 14 bases between. CDR1 is MGHDK and CDR2 is SYGVNS in the germline V gene. CDR3 loop: CASSAHSAQTNEKLFF. The CDR3 DNA reads as TGTGCCAGCAGTGCACACAGTGCGCAGACTAATGAAAAACTGTTTTTT. Drawing the rest from reference TRBV25-1 and TRBJ1-4, the complete variable domain is EADIYQTPRYLVIGTGKKITLECSQTMGHDKMYWYQQDPGMELHLIHYSYGVNSTEKGDLSSESTVSRIRTEHFPLTLESARPSHTSQYLCASSAHSAQTNEKLFFGSGTQLSVL.

This chain connects TRBV5-1 to TRBJ1-2; the D gene is possibly TRBD1 (5 bases). Germline V CDR1 and CDR2: SGHRS, YFSETQ. V lost 0 bases and J lost 4, with 13 bases in between. The CDR3 has 15 amino acids. The CDR3 reads CASSLAGGGSYGYTF. The CDR3 DNA reads TGCGCCAGCAGCTTGGCCGGGGGAGGGAGCTATGGCTACACCTTC. Full variable domain (remainder filled in from reference TRBV5-1 and TRBJ1-2): KAGVTQTPRYLIKTRGQQVTLSCSPISGHRSVSWYQQTPGQGLQFLFEYFSETQRNKGNFPGRFSGRQFSNSRSEMNVSTLELGDSALYLCASSLAGGGSYGYTFGSGTRLTVV.

This clone was found a few times. In the same sample, other DNA sequences code for this CDR3. The DNA for the CDR3 is TGTGCCAGCAGCGAAACAGGGGATAGCAATCAGCCCCAGCATTTT. Encoded protein: CASSETGDSNQPQHF. The rearrangement links TRBV3-1 (or the pseudogene TRBV3-2) to TRBJ1-5; 7 bases align to TRBD1. Germline lookup yields CDR1 LGHDT and CDR2 YNNKEL (reference sequence). V shed 5 bases, J shed 0 bases, and the junction held 4 bases outside the gene matches. This CDR3 is 15 amino acids long.

The chain links TRBV7-9 to TRBJ1-2; D is ambiguous. Germline V gene sequence: CDR1 SEHNR, CDR2 FQNEAQ (reference sequence). V was pared by 8 bases and J by 0 bases, with 19 bases between. The CDR3 is made up of 16 amino acids. The CDR3 region is CASGSLPGAANYGYTF. CDR3 nucleotides: TGTGCCAGCGGATCCCTCCCGGGTGCAGCTAACTATGGCTACACCTTC.

V gene TRBV5-5 combines with J gene TRBJ1-1; possible D gene TRBD1, 6 bases. CDR3 size: 14 residues. Trimming removed 4 bases at V and 1 base at J, with 11 bases between. CDR1 is SGHKS, CDR2 YYEKEE, per germline (reference sequence). This CDR3 reads CASSGKGQNTEAFF. In nucleotides, the CDR3 is TGTGCCAGCAGCGGGAAGGGACAGAACACTGAAGCTTTCTTT.

This chain uses TRBV5-4 with TRBJ2-5; a weak D match, TRBD2 (5 bases). The CDR3 runs 13 residues. The V and J ends lost 2 bases and 5 bases respectively, with 10 bases between them. Looked up from germline, CDR1 is SGHNT and CDR2 is YYREEE (reference sequence). The CDR3 DNA reads TGTGCCAGCAGCTTTAGGGAGCGGGAGACCCAGTACTTC. Amino acids: CASSFRERETQYF.

The chain has TRBV7-8 and TRBJ1-3, with TRBD1 as a possible D gene (5 bases). The CDR3 is 15 amino acids. Trimming removed 5 bases from V and 0 bases from J, with 11 bases in between. Germline V gene data show CDR1 as SGHVS and CDR2 as FQNEAQ. CDR3 sequence reads: CASSGGGGSGNTIYF. In nucleotides, the CDR3 is TGTGCCAGCAGCGGTGGCGGGGGCTCTGGAAACACCATATATTTT.